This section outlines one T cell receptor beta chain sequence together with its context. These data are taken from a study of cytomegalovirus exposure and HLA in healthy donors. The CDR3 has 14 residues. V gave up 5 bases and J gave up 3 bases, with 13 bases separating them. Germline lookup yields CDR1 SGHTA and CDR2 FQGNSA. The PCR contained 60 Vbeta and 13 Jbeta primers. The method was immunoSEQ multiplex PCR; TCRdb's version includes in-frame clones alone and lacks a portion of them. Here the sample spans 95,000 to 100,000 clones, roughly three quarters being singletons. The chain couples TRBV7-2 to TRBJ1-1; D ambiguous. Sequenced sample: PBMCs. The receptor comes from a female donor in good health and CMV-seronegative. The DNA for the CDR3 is TGTGCCAGCAGCCTCCGGGATGGGTACACTGAAGCTTTCTTT. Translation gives CASSLRDGYTEAFF.